This paragraph covers one TCR beta chain sequence. The sample originates from a study of blood T cell repertoires in COVID-19. Turning to the study itself: Collection of acute and convalescent COVID-19 samples took place in the United States, Italy and Spain. Nucleic acid was either cDNA or gDNA, and it came from T cells, B-cell-depleted T cells, or PBMCs.

Authors' methods: The authors estimated nucleated cell counts from reference gene primer amplification. The method was immunoSEQ multiplex PCR; TCRdb's version includes in-frame clones alone and lacks a portion of them. V and J calls and clone size follow that table, whereas D and trimming were derived from the DNA. The sample includes roughly 87,000 clones, around 87% of them seen just once. V lost 6 bases and J 3 bases, leaving 17 bases between the germline ends. This CDR3 comprises 15 residues. The germline CDR1 and CDR2 sequences are SNHLY and FYNNEI. The chain recombines TRBV2 with TRBJ1-2, with unresolved D. The clonotype was recovered from a middle-aged man with acute or convalescent COVID-19. The sample consisted of peripheral blood. The CDR3 sequence: CASSPLSGVDYGYTF. DNA for the CDR3: TGTGCCAGCAGCCCTCTTTCGGGTGTGGACTATGGCTACACCTTC.